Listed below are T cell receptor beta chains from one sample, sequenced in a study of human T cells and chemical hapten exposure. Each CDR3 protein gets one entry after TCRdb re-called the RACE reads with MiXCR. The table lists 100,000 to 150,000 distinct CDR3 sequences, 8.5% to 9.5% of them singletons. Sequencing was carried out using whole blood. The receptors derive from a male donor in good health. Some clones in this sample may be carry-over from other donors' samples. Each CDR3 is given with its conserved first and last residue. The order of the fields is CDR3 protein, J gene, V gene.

CDR3 protein: CASSPRLAGGQDTQYF
J gene: TRBJ2-3
V gene: TRBV18

CDR3 protein: CASSQDRGQAVYNEQFF
J gene: TRBJ2-1
V gene: TRBV4-3

CDR3 protein: CASTSTGPGNTIYF
J gene: TRBJ1-3
V gene: TRBV2

CDR3 protein: CASTLADFSTDTQYF
J gene: TRBJ2-3
V gene: TRBV12-3/TRBV12-4

CDR3 protein: CASTPLDSNEKLFF
J gene: TRBJ1-4
V gene: TRBV10-2

CDR3 protein: CASSLVPDSYGYTF
J gene: TRBJ1-2
V gene: TRBV6-6

CDR3 protein: CASSLERGNSYEQYF
J gene: TRBJ2-7
V gene: TRBV7-9

CDR3 protein: CASSLQGQNIATF
J gene: TRBJ1-2
V gene: TRBV5-8

CDR3 protein: CASSSEGTGVQPQHF
J gene: TRBJ1-5
V gene: TRBV6-5

CDR3 protein: CASSSPLHEKLFF
J gene: TRBJ1-4
V gene: TRBV27

CDR3 protein: CASSTGPATEQYF
J gene: TRBJ2-7
V gene: TRBV27

CDR3 protein: CSAGGTGELFF
J gene: TRBJ2-2
V gene: TRBV20-1

CDR3 protein: CASSLVFGDKNTGELFF
J gene: TRBJ2-2
V gene: TRBV7-9

CDR3 protein: CASSLAGSANTGELFF
J gene: TRBJ2-2
V gene: TRBV5-1

CDR3 protein: CASSPQAPGVNTGELFF
J gene: TRBJ2-2
V gene: TRBV5-6

CDR3 protein: CSAIGTSSSYEQYF
J gene: TRBJ2-7
V gene: TRBV20-1

CDR3 protein: CAISGTDSGQYF
J gene: TRBJ2-7
V gene: TRBV5-1

CDR3 protein: CASSARSPGTEAFF
J gene: TRBJ1-1
V gene: TRBV6-5

CDR3 protein: CASSARQGRFEKLFF
J gene: TRBJ1-4
V gene: TRBV6-1

CDR3 protein: CASSQDLSNRQGNYGYTF
J gene: TRBJ1-2
V gene: TRBV4-2

CDR3 protein: CASSLEARTDTQYF
J gene: TRBJ2-3
V gene: TRBV5-1

CDR3 protein: CASSTRQGAATDTQYF
J gene: TRBJ2-3
V gene: TRBV11-2

CDR3 protein: CATSEGGTSGEQFF
J gene: TRBJ2-1
V gene: TRBV24-1

CDR3 protein: CSAWDNEQFF
J gene: TRBJ2-1
V gene: TRBV20-1

CDR3 protein: CASTASLGNYEQYF
J gene: TRBJ2-7
V gene: TRBV12-3/TRBV12-4

CDR3 protein: CASSLKVHSGANVLTF
J gene: TRBJ2-6
V gene: TRBV12-3/TRBV12-4

CDR3 protein: CASSVTGSNEQFF
J gene: TRBJ2-1
V gene: TRBV19

CDR3 protein: CASSLTGYGTGELFF
J gene: TRBJ2-2
V gene: TRBV12-3/TRBV12-4

CDR3 protein: CSARPFWDGAGTSALGEQFF
J gene: TRBJ2-1
V gene: TRBV20-1

CDR3 protein: CASSRGQGCCGGFFTEAFF
J gene: TRBJ1-1
V gene: TRBV14

CDR3 protein: CASKTDSSYEQYF
J gene: TRBJ2-7
V gene: TRBV2

CDR3 protein: CASTLAGVFYFF
J gene: TRBJ2-1
V gene: TRBV6-5

CDR3 protein: CASSLWDGTDTQYF
J gene: TRBJ2-3
V gene: TRBV5-1

CDR3 protein: CASSQVAGYNSPLHF
J gene: TRBJ1-6
V gene: TRBV14

CDR3 protein: CASSYERLAGPSSYNEQFF
J gene: TRBJ2-1
V gene: TRBV6-2/TRBV6-3

CDR3 protein: CASSARGGTRNEKLFF
J gene: TRBJ1-4
V gene: TRBV11-2

CDR3 protein: CASSLSAVGLQETQYF
J gene: TRBJ2-5
V gene: TRBV7-6

CDR3 protein: CASSQDLGGSGRAVDEQFF
J gene: TRBJ2-1
V gene: TRBV3-1

CDR3 protein: CASSLLTGGASEAFF
J gene: TRBJ1-1
V gene: TRBV3-1

CDR3 protein: CASSLIDLSTEAFF
J gene: TRBJ1-1
V gene: TRBV5-1

CDR3 protein: CASSFPGPDDEQYF
J gene: TRBJ2-7
V gene: TRBV5-1

CDR3 protein: CASSFGEMARDTEAFF
J gene: TRBJ1-1
V gene: TRBV7-9

CDR3 protein: CASIRDRATGANVLTF
J gene: TRBJ2-6
V gene: TRBV2

CDR3 protein: CASSLLDRYSGNTIYF
J gene: TRBJ1-3
V gene: TRBV7-9

CDR3 protein: CASSQEIGYEQYF
J gene: TRBJ2-7
V gene: TRBV4-1

CDR3 protein: CASSPTVGPNTEAFF
J gene: TRBJ1-1
V gene: TRBV18

CDR3 protein: CASSHRNSPLHF
J gene: TRBJ1-6
V gene: TRBV3-1

CDR3 protein: CSGIFDRPGTGANVLTF
J gene: TRBJ2-6
V gene: TRBV29-1

CDR3 protein: CASSYGRGSDTQYF
J gene: TRBJ2-3
V gene: TRBV6-5

CDR3 protein: CASSSPGTSGETQYF
J gene: TRBJ2-5
V gene: TRBV19

CDR3 protein: CSASSGFQETQYF
J gene: TRBJ2-5
V gene: TRBV20-1

CDR3 protein: CAIGDRPGGNQPQHF
J gene: TRBJ1-5
V gene: TRBV19

CDR3 protein: CASSVETTETQYF
J gene: TRBJ2-5
V gene: TRBV2

CDR3 protein: CASSQDYGPNTGELFF
J gene: TRBJ2-2
V gene: TRBV14

CDR3 protein: CASSVDSMSQPQHF
J gene: TRBJ1-5
V gene: TRBV5-1